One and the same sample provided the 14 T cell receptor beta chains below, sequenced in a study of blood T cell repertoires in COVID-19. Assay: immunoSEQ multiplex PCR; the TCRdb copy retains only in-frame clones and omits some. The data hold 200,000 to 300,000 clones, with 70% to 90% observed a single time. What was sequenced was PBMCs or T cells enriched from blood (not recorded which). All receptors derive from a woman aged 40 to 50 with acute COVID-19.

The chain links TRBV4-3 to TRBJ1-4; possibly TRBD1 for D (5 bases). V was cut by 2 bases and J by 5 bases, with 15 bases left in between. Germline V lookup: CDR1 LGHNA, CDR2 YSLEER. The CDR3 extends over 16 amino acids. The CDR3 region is CASSQNGGGMNEKLFF. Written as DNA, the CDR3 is TGCGCCAGCAGCCAAAATGGGGGGGGTATGAATGAAAAACTGTTTTTT.

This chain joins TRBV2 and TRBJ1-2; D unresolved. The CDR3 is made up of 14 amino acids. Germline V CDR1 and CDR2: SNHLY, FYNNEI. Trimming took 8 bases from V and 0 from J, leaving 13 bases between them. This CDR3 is CASVLEESNYGYTF. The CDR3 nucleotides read TGTGCCAGCGTCCTTGAGGAGTCTAACTATGGCTACACCTTC.

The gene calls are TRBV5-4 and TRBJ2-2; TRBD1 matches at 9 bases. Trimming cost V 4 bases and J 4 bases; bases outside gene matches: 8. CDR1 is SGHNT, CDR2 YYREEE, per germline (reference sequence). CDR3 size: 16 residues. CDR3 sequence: CASSTGRDRVTGELFF. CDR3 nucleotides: TGTGCCAGCAGCACCGGCCGGGACAGGGTCACCGGGGAGCTGTTTTTT.

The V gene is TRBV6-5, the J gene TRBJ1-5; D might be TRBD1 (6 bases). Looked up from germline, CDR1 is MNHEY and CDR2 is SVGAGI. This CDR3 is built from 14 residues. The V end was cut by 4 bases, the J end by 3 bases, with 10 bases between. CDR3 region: CASSFDRNNQPQHF. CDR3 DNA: TGTGCCAGCAGTTTTGACAGGAACAATCAGCCCCAGCATTTT.

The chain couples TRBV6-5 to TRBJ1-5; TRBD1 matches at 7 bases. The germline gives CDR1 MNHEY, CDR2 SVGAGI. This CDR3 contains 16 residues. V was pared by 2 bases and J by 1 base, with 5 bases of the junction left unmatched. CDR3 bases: TGTGCCAGCAGTTACGGTCAGGGGGGAAGCAATCAGCCCCAGCATTTT. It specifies CASSYGQGGSNQPQHF.

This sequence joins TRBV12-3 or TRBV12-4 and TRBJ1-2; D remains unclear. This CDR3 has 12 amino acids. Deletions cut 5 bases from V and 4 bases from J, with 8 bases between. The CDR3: CASSRDSYGYTF. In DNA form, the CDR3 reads TGTGCCAGCAGTCGGGATTCCTATGGCTACACCTTC.

In nucleotides, the CDR3 is TGTGCCAGCAGCCCCGCAGTAACCCAAATTATGAACACTGAAGCTTTCTTT. Its translation is CASSPAVTQIMNTEAFF. V is TRBV16 and J is TRBJ1-1; D not resolved. V was cut by 4 bases and J by 0 bases, with 18 bases left in between. There are 17 residues in the CDR3. Germline-derived CDR1 and CDR2 are KGHSY and FQNENV.

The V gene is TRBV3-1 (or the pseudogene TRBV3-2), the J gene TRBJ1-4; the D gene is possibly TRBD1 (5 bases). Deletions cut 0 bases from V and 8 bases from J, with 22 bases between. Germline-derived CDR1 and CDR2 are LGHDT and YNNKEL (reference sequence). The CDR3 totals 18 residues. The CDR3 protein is CASSQDLFPWGDEEKLFF. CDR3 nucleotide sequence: TGTGCCAGCAGCCAAGATCTTTTCCCGTGGGGGGACGAGGAAAAACTGTTTTTT.

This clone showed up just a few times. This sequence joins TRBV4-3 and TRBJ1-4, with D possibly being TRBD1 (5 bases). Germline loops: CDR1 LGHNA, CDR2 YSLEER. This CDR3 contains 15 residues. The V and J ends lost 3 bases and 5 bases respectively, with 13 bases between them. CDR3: CASSQEGSRNEKLFF. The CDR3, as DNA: TGCGCCAGCAGCCAGGAGGGGTCCAGGAATGAAAAACTGTTTTTT.

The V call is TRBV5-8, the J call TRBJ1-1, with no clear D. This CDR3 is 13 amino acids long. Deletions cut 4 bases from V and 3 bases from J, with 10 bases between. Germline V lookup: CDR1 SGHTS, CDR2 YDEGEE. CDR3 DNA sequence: TGTGCCAGCAGCCCGCTCTGGCACACTGAAGCTTTCTTT. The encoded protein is CASSPLWHTEAFF.

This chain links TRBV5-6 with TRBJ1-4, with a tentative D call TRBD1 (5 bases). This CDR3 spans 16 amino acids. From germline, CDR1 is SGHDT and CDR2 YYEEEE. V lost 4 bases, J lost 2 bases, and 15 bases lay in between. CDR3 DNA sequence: TGTGCCAGCAGCCTACAAGGGGAATGGACTAATGAAAAACTGTTTTTT. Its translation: CASSLQGEWTNEKLFF.

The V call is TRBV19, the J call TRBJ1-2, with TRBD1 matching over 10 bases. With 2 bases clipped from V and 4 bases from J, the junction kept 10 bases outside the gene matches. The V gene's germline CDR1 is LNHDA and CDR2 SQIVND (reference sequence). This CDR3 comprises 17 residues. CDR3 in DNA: TGTGCCAGTAGTATACGGGACAGGGGACCTTACTCCTATGGCTACACCTTC. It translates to CASSIRDRGPYSYGYTF.

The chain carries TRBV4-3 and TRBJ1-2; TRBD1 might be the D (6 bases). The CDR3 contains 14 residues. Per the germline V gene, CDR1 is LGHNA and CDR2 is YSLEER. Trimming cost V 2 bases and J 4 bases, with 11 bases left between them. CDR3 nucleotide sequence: TGCGCCAGCAGCCAATCAGGGGTTGGCTATGGCTACACCTTC. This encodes CASSQSGVGYGYTF.

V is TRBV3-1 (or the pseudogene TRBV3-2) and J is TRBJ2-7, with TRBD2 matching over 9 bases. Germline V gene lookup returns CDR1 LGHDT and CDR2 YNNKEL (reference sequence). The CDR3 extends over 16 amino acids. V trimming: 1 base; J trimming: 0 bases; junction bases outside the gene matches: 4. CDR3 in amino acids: CASSQGGGGASYEQYF. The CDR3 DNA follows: TGTGCCAGCAGCCAAGGAGGCGGGGGGGCCTCCTACGAGCAGTACTTC.